This T cell receptor (beta chain) stems from a study of identifying expanded T cells in peripheral blood. TCRdb keeps only in-frame clones here, not all; method: immunoSEQ multiplex PCR. The sample records 97,000 or so clones, 88% being singletons. Study-wide points: Approximately 1.1 clones differed between technical replicates, versus about 17 and 20 over time. Roughly two-week clone count variance significantly increased as total template count grew.

Healthy donors had no documented immune events, such as infections, while sampled. With regard to this clone: Its cognate antigen is unknown.

Germline V lookup: CDR1 SGHNT, CDR2 YENEEA. The CDR3 loop spans 15 amino acids. V lost 0 bases, J lost 6 bases, and 15 bases lay in between. The sample was blood. This TCR was recovered from a person aged 18-69 years in good health. This chain links TRBV11-3 with TRBJ2-7; D might be TRBD1 or TRBD2, each matching 6 bases. The CDR3 protein is CASSLEPGRGGEQYF. The CDR3 nucleotides are TGTGCCAGCAGCTTAGAACCGGGCAGGGGAGGCGAGCAGTACTTC. The variable domain in full, completed from reference TRBV11-3 and TRBJ2-7, reads EAGVVQSPRYKIIEKKQPVAFWCNPISGHNTLYWYLQNLGQGPELLIRYENEEAVDDSQLPKDRFSAERLKGVDSTLKIQPAELGDSAVYLCASSLEPGRGGEQYFGPGTRLTVT.